Sequencing of this T cell receptor beta chain was carried out in a study of CD8 T cells in ankylosing spondylitis. This clonotype was observed many times. TCRdb re-called the 5' RACE reads with MiXCR, one entry per CDR3 protein. The sample holds hundreds of thousands of distinct CDR3 sequences, roughly 8.6% seen once. Sequencing was carried out using blood, either unsorted or a sorted T cell fraction (not recorded which). The TCR comes from a male donor with ankylosing spondylitis or in good health (not recorded which).

CDR3 coding DNA: TGTGCCAGTAGTATAAGCCGTACTTACGAGCAGTACTTC. It codes for CASSISRTYEQYF. The chain has TRBV19 and TRBJ2-7, with D uncertain. The CDR3 covers 13 residues. Germline CDR1 LNHDA, CDR2 SQIVND (reference sequence). V shed 2 bases and J shed 4 bases, with 9 bases lying between them. Full variable domain (remainder filled in from reference TRBV19 and TRBJ2-7): DGGITQSPKYLFRKEGQNVTLSCEQNLNHDAMYWYRQDPGQGLRLIYYSQIVNDFQKGDIAEGYSVSREKKESFPLTVTSAQKNPTAFYLCASSISRTYEQYFGPGTRLTVT.